This TCR beta chain was retrieved from a study of T cells in Graves' hyperthyroidism and ophthalmopathy. As for the study in general: At the time of initial diagnosis and before any treatment, peripheral blood was collected. Study conclusions and caveats: Most clonotypes expanded in the thyroid (above 0.001) were also present in blood. A model of 13 V-J pairs discriminated ophthalmopathy from stable hyperthyroidism.

The CDR3 is 13 residues long. Looked up from germline, CDR1 is LNHDA and CDR2 is SQIVND (reference sequence). With 6 bases removed from V and 2 bases from J, the gap between germline ends came to 10 bases. On this clonotype itself: The antigen is undetermined.

TCR beta CDR3 region amplification was performed from RNA transcripts. The TCR CDR3 first-round RT-PCR relied on the HTBI primer set. In TCRdb, the multiplex PCR reads were re-called with MiXCR into one record per CDR3 protein. The sample has roughly 500,000 distinct CDR3 sequences; roughly 13% are singletons. The V and J genes are TRBV19 and TRBJ1-1; D gene ambiguous. Sequenced sample: blood. The receptor comes from a woman aged 30 to 39 with Graves' hyperthyroidism that later progressed to Graves' ophthalmopathy. In nucleotides, the CDR3 is TGTGCCAGTAGAGGACGGAAAAACACTGAAGCTTTCTTT. Protein sequence: CASRGRKNTEAFF. The full variable domain, in which reference TRBV19 and TRBJ1-1 provide the parts outside the CDR3, is DGGITQSPKYLFRKEGQNVTLSCEQNLNHDAMYWYRQDPGQGLRLIYYSQIVNDFQKGDIAEGYSVSREKKESFPLTVTSAQKNPTAFYLCASRGRKNTEAFFGQGTRLTVV.